The rows below give T cell receptor beta chains drawn from one sample of a study of T cell repertoires in cytomegalovirus infection. TCRdb processed the reads anew with MiXCR; each CDR3 protein has one entry. The data hold 450,000 to 600,000 distinct CDR3 sequences, with around a third observed a single time. These receptors have no known antigen. This specimen was cultured PBMCs, taken from culture after CMV antigen stimulation. These receptor sequences come from a human donor in good health (CMV status not recorded). Some clones in this sample may be carry-over from other donors' samples. CDR3s include the opening cysteine and the closing phenylalanine or tryptophan. A D gene is named only where the DNA matches it firmly. Rows give clone size only sometimes, using once, few, many, or a class for an expanded clone.

D	size	V	J	CDR3	DNA
NA	many	TRBV7-2	TRBJ2-1	CASSGTGSSYNEQFF	TGTGCCAGCAGCGGAACAGGGAGCTCCTACAATGAGCAGTTCTTC
NA	few	TRBV11-2	TRBJ2-5	CASSSETFPSGPAPETQYF	TGTGCCAGCAGCTCCGAAACCTTTCCCTCCGGGCCAGCCCCGGAGACCCAGTACTTC
NA	NA	TRBV19	TRBJ2-1	CARGGGPYNEQFF	TGTGCCAGAGGCGGCGGGCCCTACAATGAGCAGTTCTTC
NA	NA	TRBV12-5	TRBJ2-2	CASGLVLLGSPNTGELFF	TGTGCTAGTGGTTTGGTACTTTTGGGGAGTCCGAACACCGGGGAGCTGTTTTTT
NA	NA	TRBV7-3	TRBJ2-1	CASSRPVQGGYDEQFF	TGTGCCAGCAGCCGCCCCGTGCAGGGGGGCTACGATGAGCAGTTCTTC
NA	few	TRBV7-2	TRBJ2-1	CASSPHISEQFF	TGTGCCAGCAGCCCGCACATCTCCGAGCAGTTCTTC
TRBD1	NA	TRBV10-3	TRBJ1-2	CAIGSGQSYGYTF	TGTGCCATTGGATCGGGACAGAGTTATGGCTACACCTTC
NA	few	TRBV20-1	TRBJ1-2	CSARESGRDYGYTF	TGCAGTGCTAGAGAATCGGGGAGGGACTATGGCTACACCTTC
NA	NA	TRBV29-1	TRBJ2-1	CSVDRHGNEQFF	TGCAGCGTTGATAGACACGGCAATGAGCAGTTCTTC
TRBD2	few	TRBV10-3	TRBJ2-1	CAIKGGSNGEQFF	TGTGCCATCAAAGGCGGGAGTAATGGTGAGCAGTTCTTC
TRBD2	many	TRBV7-2	TRBJ2-3	CASSRGLAGSTDTQYF	TGTGCCAGCAGCCGGGGACTAGCGGGGTCCACAGATACGCAGTATTTT
NA	NA	TRBV6-2/TRBV6-3	TRBJ2-2	CASRQVGRDTGELFF	TGTGCCAGCCGCCAGGTGGGCAGGGACACCGGGGAGCTGTTTTTT
TRBD1	NA	TRBV9	TRBJ2-5	CASSVTGQLQETQYF	TGTGCCAGCAGCGTCACGGGACAGCTACAAGAGACCCAGTACTTC
NA	NA	TRBV29-1	TRBJ2-3	CSVEASGDTQYF	TGCAGCGTTGAAGCCTCCGGTGATACGCAGTATTTT
TRBD1	few	TRBV28	TRBJ2-7	CASSSQGERIYEQYF	TGTGCCAGCAGTTCCCAGGGGGAGAGGATATACGAGCAGTACTTC
NA	NA	TRBV6-5	TRBJ1-6	CASSLSGGNSPLHF	TGTGCCAGCAGTCTGTCGGGAGGGAATTCACCCCTCCACTTT
NA	few	TRBV20-1	TRBJ2-7	CSARAPGRLGQYF	TGCAGTGCTAGAGCTCCCGGACGTCTTGGGCAGTACTTC
NA	few	TRBV7-9	TRBJ1-2	CASSLGEGRNYGYTF	TGTGCCAGCAGCTTAGGGGAAGGGAGAAACTATGGCTACACCTTC
TRBD2	many	TRBV7-8	TRBJ2-5	CASSSTGLAGGKTQYF	TGTGCCAGCAGCTCCACGGGACTAGCGGGGGGGAAGACCCAGTACTTC
NA	NA	TRBV28	TRBJ1-5	CASSFVGNQPQHF	TGTGCCAGCAGTTTTGTAGGTAATCAGCCCCAGCATTTT
TRBD1	many	TRBV7-2	TRBJ2-7	CASSTTGVQAYEQYF	TGTGCCAGCAGCACGACAGGGGTGCAAGCCTACGAGCAGTACTTC
TRBD2	few	TRBV20-1	TRBJ2-5	CSARDPSGSILETQYF	TGCAGTGCTAGAGATCCTAGCGGGAGTATTCTGGAGACCCAGTACTTC
TRBD2	few	TRBV20-1	TRBJ2-3	CSASRLAGANTQYF	TGCAGTGCTAGTAGACTAGCGGGAGCCAATACGCAGTATTTT
NA	NA	TRBV24-1	TRBJ2-1	CATSDYYSYNEQFF	TGTGCCACCAGTGATTACTACAGTTACAATGAGCAGTTCTTC
NA	NA	TRBV27	TRBJ2-7	CASKMGYEQYF	TGTGCCAGCAAAATGGGGTACGAGCAGTACTTC
NA	many	TRBV7-2	TRBJ2-3	CASRRTDTQYF	TGTGCCAGCAGACGCACAGATACGCAGTATTTT
TRBD1	NA	TRBV6-2/TRBV6-3	TRBJ1-1	CASRNAGTANTEAFF	TGTGCCAGCAGAAACGCCGGGACAGCGAACACTGAAGCTTTCTTT
NA	NA	TRBV7-9	TRBJ2-3	CASSRTADTQYF	TGTGCCAGCAGCCGGACCGCAGATACGCAGTATTTT
TRBD2	few	TRBV7-8	TRBJ2-3	CASSGRLAGVGSDTQYF	TGTGCCAGCAGCGGACGACTAGCGGGAGTGGGTTCAGATACGCAGTATTTT
NA	few	TRBV5-6	TRBJ2-1	CASSLGGPGEQFF	TGTGCCAGCAGCTTGGGAGGCCCGGGTGAGCAGTTCTTC